These T cell receptor beta chains were read from a single sample in a study of T cell responses to AZD1222 COVID-19 vaccine. Sequencing was performed with immunoSEQ multiplex PCR; in TCRdb, only in-frame clones are kept and a portion is missing. The data contain approximately 140,000 clones, roughly 93% of them singletons. The sequenced sample was peripheral blood, obtained on day 0 of AZD1222 vaccination. The receptor source for this set is an adult in good health. Both conserved end residues are part of each CDR3. Fields, in order: D gene, V gene, J gene, clone size, CDR3 protein, CDR3 DNA. D genes are given only for firm matches. Clone size is stated in some rows and not others, as once, few, many or a class when expanded.

TRBD2	TRBV5-1	TRBJ2-7	-	CASSLGLAVYEQYF	TGCGCCAGCAGCTTAGGACTAGCGGTTTACGAGCAGTACTTC
-	TRBV20-1	TRBJ1-1	-	CSARGDTAFF	TGCAGTGCTCGAGGAGATACGGCTTTCTTT
-	TRBV19	TRBJ2-7	-	CASSIGQGSYEQYF	TGTGCCAGTAGTATCGGGCAGGGCTCCTACGAGCAGTACTTC
-	TRBV30	TRBJ1-1	-	CAWSVWVDTEAFF	TGTGCCTGGAGTGTATGGGTTGACACTGAAGCTTTCTTT
-	TRBV27	TRBJ2-3	once	CASSLTSSTDTQYF	TGTGCCAGCAGTCTCACTAGCAGCACAGATACGCAGTATTTT
TRBD1	TRBV27	TRBJ1-5	once	CASSSGTGRNQPQHF	TGTGCCAGCAGTTCCGGGACAGGGAGAAATCAGCCCCAGCATTTT
-	TRBV3-1/TRBV3-2	TRBJ2-3	-	CASSQATSTDTQYF	TGTGCCAGCAGCCAAGCGACTTCCACAGATACGCAGTATTTT
TRBD1	TRBV6-6	TRBJ1-4	-	CASREPGGEEKLFF	TGTGCCAGCAGGGAACCAGGGGGAGAGGAAAAACTGTTTTTT
TRBD2	TRBV13	TRBJ2-7	-	CASSSGLAAGYEQYF	TGTGCCAGCAGCTCCGGACTAGCGGCAGGCTACGAGCAGTACTTC
-	TRBV30	TRBJ1-1	-	CAWSRANTEAFF	TGTGCCTGGAGCAGGGCGAACACTGAAGCTTTCTTT
TRBD2	TRBV27	TRBJ2-7	-	CASSGTSDTYEQYF	TGTGCCAGCAGCGGGACTAGCGACACCTACGAGCAGTACTTC
TRBD2	TRBV28	TRBJ2-3	-	CASRLASGSGTDTQYF	TGTGCCAGCAGGCTTGCTAGCGGGAGCGGCACAGATACGCAGTATTTT
-	TRBV6-5	TRBJ2-7	-	CASSRLQASYEQYF	TGTGCCAGCAGCCGACTACAGGCGAGCTACGAGCAGTACTTC
-	TRBV21-1	TRBJ1-4	-	CASSTIDRVWATNEKLFF	TGTGCCAGCAGCACAATAGACAGGGTTTGGGCAACTAATGAAAAACTGTTTTTT
-	TRBV20-1	TRBJ1-3	-	CSASRGTGNTIYF	TGCAGTGCTAGTAGGGGAACTGGAAACACCATATATTTT
-	TRBV3-1/TRBV3-2	TRBJ1-1	-	CASSPQGGAEAFF	TGTGCCAGCAGCCCACAAGGAGGGGCTGAAGCTTTCTTT
-	TRBV4-2	TRBJ1-1	-	CASSQGDGGTEAFF	TGTGCCAGCAGCCAGGGCGATGGGGGCACTGAAGCTTTCTTT
-	TRBV3-1/TRBV3-2	TRBJ2-7	-	CASSQVWGRTFHEQYF	TGTGCCAGCAGCCAAGTCTGGGGACGGACTTTCCACGAGCAGTACTTC
-	TRBV6-5	TRBJ1-2	-	CASTESGGYRGYTF	TGTGCCAGCACCGAAAGTGGAGGGTATCGAGGCTACACCTTC
-	TRBV7-2	TRBJ1-5	-	CASSVGSNQPQHF	TGTGCCAGCAGCGTTGGGAGCAATCAGCCCCAGCATTTT
-	TRBV5-1	TRBJ2-1	-	CASSLGGTLYNEQFF	TGCGCCAGCAGCTTGGGAGGTACCCTCTACAATGAGCAGTTCTTC
-	TRBV29-1	TRBJ1-2	-	CSVGSTGYGYTF	TGCAGCGTTGGATCGACAGGCTATGGCTACACCTTC
-	TRBV6-4	TRBJ1-2	-	CASSIPRSTVGYTF	TGTGCCAGCTCCATCCCCCGTTCGACAGTTGGCTACACCTTC
TRBD1	TRBV5-1	TRBJ2-7	-	CASSYGTGYEQYF	TGCGCCAGCAGCTATGGGACAGGCTACGAGCAGTACTTC
-	TRBV6-2/TRBV6-3	TRBJ1-5	few	CASSYVANSNQPQHF	TGTGCCAGCAGTTACGTAGCGAATAGCAATCAGCCCCAGCATTTT
-	TRBV5-6	TRBJ2-7	-	CASSLSQGRGEQYF	TGTGCCAGCAGTCTCTCCCAGGGTAGGGGCGAGCAGTACTTC
-	TRBV30	TRBJ2-2	once	CAWSKGMNTGELFF	TGTGCCTGGAGTAAAGGGATGAACACCGGGGAGCTGTTTTTT
-	TRBV21-1	TRBJ2-7	-	CASSTSSTSGRDYEQYF	TGTGCCAGCAGCACGTCATCGACTAGCGGGAGAGACTACGAGCAGTACTTC
-	TRBV28	TRBJ1-2	-	CASLRRALNYGYTF	TGTGCCAGCCTGCGTAGAGCCCTAAACTATGGCTACACCTTC
-	TRBV9	TRBJ2-2	-	CASTGDRFGTGELFF	TGTGCCAGCACCGGAGACAGGTTCGGCACCGGGGAGCTGTTTTTT
-	TRBV4-1	TRBJ1-1	-	CASSQEGWGRATEAFF	TGCGCCAGCAGCCAAGAGGGGTGGGGTCGTGCCACTGAAGCTTTCTTT
-	TRBV27	TRBJ1-1	-	CASSLMVNTEAFF	TGTGCCAGCAGTTTAATGGTGAACACTGAAGCTTTCTTT
TRBD1	TRBV13	TRBJ2-1	-	CASSLGSGGFGEQFF	TGTGCCAGCAGCTTAGGATCAGGGGGTTTCGGTGAGCAGTTCTTC
TRBD1	TRBV2	TRBJ1-4	once	CAAFGGRGAEKLFF	TGTGCCGCCTTCGGGGGCAGGGGGGCTGAAAAACTGTTTTTT
-	TRBV4-2	TRBJ1-2	-	CASSQDPQVPEGYTF	TGTGCCAGCAGCCAAGATCCTCAGGTTCCCGAGGGCTACACCTTC
-	TRBV6-5	TRBJ2-7	-	CASGERSDSAYF	TGTGCCAGCGGGGAAAGGAGTGACAGCGCCTACTTC
TRBD2	TRBV5-4	TRBJ2-1	-	CASSGWGGNEQFF	TGTGCCAGCAGCGGTTGGGGGGGGAATGAGCAGTTCTTC
-	TRBV19	TRBJ1-2	-	CASSIVPQGRYGYTF	TGTGCCAGTAGTATAGTCCCCCAGGGGCGCTATGGCTACACCTTC
TRBD1	TRBV30	TRBJ1-2	-	CAWSVLRDRATSNYGYTF	TGTGCCTGGAGTGTACTGCGGGACAGGGCAACCTCTAACTATGGCTACACCTTC
TRBD1	TRBV7-9	TRBJ2-7	-	CASSDYTGGSYEQYF	TGTGCCAGCAGCGATTATACAGGGGGCTCCTACGAGCAGTACTTC